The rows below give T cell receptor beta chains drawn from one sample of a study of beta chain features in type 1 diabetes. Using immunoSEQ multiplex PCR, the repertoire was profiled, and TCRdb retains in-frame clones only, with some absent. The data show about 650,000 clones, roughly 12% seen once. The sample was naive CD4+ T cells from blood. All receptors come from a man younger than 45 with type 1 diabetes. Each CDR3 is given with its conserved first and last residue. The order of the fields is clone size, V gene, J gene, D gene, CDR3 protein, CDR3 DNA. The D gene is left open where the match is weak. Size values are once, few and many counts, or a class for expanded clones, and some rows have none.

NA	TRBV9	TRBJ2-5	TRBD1	CASGRGQVIEETQYF	TGTGCCAGCGGCAGGGGGCAAGTTATAGAGGAGACCCAGTACTTC
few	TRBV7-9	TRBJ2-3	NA	CASSLGPPDTQYF	TGTGCCAGCAGCTTAGGGCCCCCAGATACGCAGTATTTT
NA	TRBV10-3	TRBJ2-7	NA	CAISEVGRYEQYF	TGTGCCATCAGTGAAGTCGGGCGCTACGAGCAGTACTTC
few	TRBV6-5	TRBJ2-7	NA	CASSYRVSYEQYF	TGTGCCAGCAGTTACAGGGTCTCCTACGAGCAGTACTTC
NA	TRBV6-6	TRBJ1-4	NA	CASSYSHGTNLEKLFF	TGTGCCAGCAGTTACTCACATGGGACAAATCTTGAAAAACTGTTTTTT
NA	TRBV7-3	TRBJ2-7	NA	CASSLTSSGEQYF	TGTGCCAGCAGCTTAACAAGTAGTGGCGAGCAGTACTTC
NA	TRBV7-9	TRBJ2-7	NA	CASSFKGLHEQYF	TGTGCCAGCAGCTTCAAGGGGCTCCACGAGCAGTACTTC
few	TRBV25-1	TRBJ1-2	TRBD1	CASSGQGWYGYTF	TGTGCCAGCAGTGGACAGGGCTGGTATGGCTACACCTTC
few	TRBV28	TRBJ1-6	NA	CASSLGGDKGSPLHF	TGTGCCAGCAGTTTGGGGGGCGACAAAGGTTCACCCCTCCACTTT
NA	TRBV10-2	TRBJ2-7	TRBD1	CASRDGQGRTYEQYF	TGCGCCAGCAGGGATGGACAGGGGAGGACCTACGAGCAGTACTTC
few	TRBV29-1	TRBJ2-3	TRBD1	CSVSRGRADTQYF	TGCAGCGTTAGCAGGGGGCGAGCAGATACGCAGTATTTT
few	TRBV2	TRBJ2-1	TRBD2	CASSEQRLAGEQFF	TGTGCCAGCAGTGAGCAAAGACTAGCGGGGGAGCAGTTCTTC
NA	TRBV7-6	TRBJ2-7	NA	CASSPNRANYEQYF	TGTGCCAGCAGCCCCAACCGGGCTAACTACGAGCAGTACTTC
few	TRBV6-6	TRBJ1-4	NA	CASSLQGYPNEKLFF	TGTGCCAGCAGTCTCCAGGGGTACCCTAATGAAAAACTGTTTTTT
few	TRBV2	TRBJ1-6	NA	CASRHGDSPLHF	TGTGCCAGCAGGCACGGGGATTCACCCCTCCACTTT
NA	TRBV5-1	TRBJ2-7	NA	CASSLSPRNEQYF	TGCGCCAGCAGCTTGAGTCCTCGCAACGAGCAGTACTTC
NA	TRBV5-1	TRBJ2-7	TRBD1	CASSLVAGGSYEQYF	TGCGCCAGCAGCTTGGTGGCAGGGGGATCCTACGAGCAGTACTTC
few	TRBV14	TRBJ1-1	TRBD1	CASSPGQVHTEAFF	TGTGCCAGCAGCCCCGGACAGGTCCACACTGAAGCTTTCTTT
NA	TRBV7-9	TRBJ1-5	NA	CASSLSRGGWSNQPQHF	TGTGCCAGCAGCTTAAGTCGGGGGGGCTGGAGCAATCAGCCCCAGCATTTT
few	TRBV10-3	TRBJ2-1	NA	CAIPRNEQFF	TGTGCCATCCCTAGGAATGAGCAGTTCTTC
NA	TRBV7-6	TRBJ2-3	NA	CASSPITDTQYF	TGTGCCAGCAGCCCAATCACAGATACGCAGTATTTT
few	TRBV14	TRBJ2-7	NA	CASSPKIDRDKDYEQYF	TGTGCCAGCAGTCCCAAGATCGACCGGGACAAAGATTACGAGCAGTACTTC
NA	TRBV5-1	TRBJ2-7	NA	CASSLGQYYEQYF	TGCGCCAGCAGCTTGGGGCAGTACTACGAGCAGTACTTC
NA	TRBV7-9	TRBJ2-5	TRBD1	CASSFTGDGQTQYF	TGTGCCAGCAGCTTTACAGGGGATGGGCAGACCCAGTACTTC
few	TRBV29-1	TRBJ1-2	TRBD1	CSVRTGAEQGYTF	TGCAGCGTCCGGACAGGCGCGGAGCAGGGCTACACCTTC
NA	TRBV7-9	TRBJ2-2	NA	CASTGLVYSPRTGELFF	TGTGCCAGCACCGGCTTGGTTTACTCGCCGCGCACCGGGGAGCTGTTTTTT
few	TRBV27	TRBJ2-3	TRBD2	CASRSVTAGEDTQYF	TGTGCCAGCCGTTCCGTAACGGCGGGGGAAGATACGCAGTATTTT
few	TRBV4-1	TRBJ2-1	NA	CASSQDDRQSYNEQFF	TGCGCCAGCAGCCAAGACGATCGACAGTCCTACAATGAGCAGTTCTTC
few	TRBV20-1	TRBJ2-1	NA	CSAAIVGEQFF	TGCAGTGCCGCAATAGTGGGGGAGCAGTTCTTC
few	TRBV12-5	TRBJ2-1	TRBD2	CASGRLAGKNEQFF	TGTGCTAGTGGCCGACTAGCGGGCAAGAATGAGCAGTTCTTC
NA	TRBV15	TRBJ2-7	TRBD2	CATSRDLASGGPTYEQYF	TGTGCCACCAGCAGAGATCTGGCTAGCGGGGGGCCAACCTACGAGCAGTACTTC
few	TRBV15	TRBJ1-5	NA	CATSRVSSNQPQHF	TGTGCCACCAGCAGAGTCAGTAGCAATCAGCCCCAGCATTTT
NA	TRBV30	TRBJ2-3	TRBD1	CALGQDSTDTQYF	TGTGCCTTGGGACAGGATAGCACAGATACGCAGTATTTT
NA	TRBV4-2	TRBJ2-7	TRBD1	CASSPRHGTGNYEQYF	TGTGCCAGCAGCCCGCGTCACGGGACAGGGAACTACGAGCAGTACTTC
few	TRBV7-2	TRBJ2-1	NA	CASSLVSRIEQFF	TGTGCCAGCAGCTTAGTCTCCCGGATTGAGCAGTTCTTC
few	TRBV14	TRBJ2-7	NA	CASSQDKGGWGYEQYF	TGTGCCAGCAGCCAAGATAAGGGCGGCTGGGGGTACGAGCAGTACTTC
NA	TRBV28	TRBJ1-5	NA	CASSLPGRSWPQHF	TGTGCCAGCAGTCTTCCGGGACGCTCGTGGCCCCAGCATTTT
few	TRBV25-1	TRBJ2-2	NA	CASSDLPGGELFF	TGTGCCAGCAGTGACCTTCCTGGGGGGGAGCTGTTTTTT
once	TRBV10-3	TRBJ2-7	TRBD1	CAISERQGAYEQYF	TGTGCCATCAGTGAGCGACAGGGGGCCTACGAGCAGTACTTC
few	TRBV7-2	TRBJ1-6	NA	CASGGDGVNSPLHF	TGTGCCAGCGGAGGGGACGGAGTTAATTCACCCCTCCACTTT
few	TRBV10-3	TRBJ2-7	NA	CAISEMAGGYEQYF	TGTGCCATCAGTGAGATGGCGGGTGGTTACGAGCAGTACTTC
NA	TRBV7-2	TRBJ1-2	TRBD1	CASSSGQRSSYTF	TGTGCCAGCAGCTCGGGACAGCGTTCGAGCTACACCTTC
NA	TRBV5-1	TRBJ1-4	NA	CASSLFGGGNEKLFF	TGCGCCAGCAGCTTGTTCGGAGGCGGAAATGAAAAACTGTTTTTT
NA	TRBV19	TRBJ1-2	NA	CASSPGQFGYTF	TGTGCCAGTAGTCCGGGGCAATTTGGCTACACCTTC
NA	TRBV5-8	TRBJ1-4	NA	CASSLGELEKLFF	TGTGCCAGCAGCTTGGGCGAATTGGAAAAACTGTTTTTT
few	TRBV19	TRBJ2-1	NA	CASSKDRDNEQFF	TGTGCCAGTAGTAAGGACCGAGACAATGAGCAGTTCTTC
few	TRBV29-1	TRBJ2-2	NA	CSALLRGVTGELFF	TGCAGCGCGTTACTCAGGGGCGTTACCGGGGAGCTGTTTTTT
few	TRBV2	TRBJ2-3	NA	CASTRGTDTQYF	TGTGCCAGCACGAGGGGCACAGATACGCAGTATTTT
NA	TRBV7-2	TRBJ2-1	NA	CASSLGGPVDEQFF	TGTGCCAGCAGCTTGGGCGGGCCTGTGGATGAGCAGTTCTTC
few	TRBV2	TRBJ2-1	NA	CASSERESGEQFF	TGTGCCAGCAGTGAACGGGAATCGGGCGAGCAGTTCTTC
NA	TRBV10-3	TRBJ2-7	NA	CAISESGSSYEQYF	TGTGCCATCAGTGAGTCAGGTTCCTCCTACGAGCAGTACTTC
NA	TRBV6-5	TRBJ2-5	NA	CASGETQETQYF	TGTGCCAGCGGGGAAACCCAAGAGACCCAGTACTTC
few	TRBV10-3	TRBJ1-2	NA	CAISESNQLDYGYTF	TGTGCCATCAGTGAGTCAAACCAACTTGACTATGGCTACACCTTC
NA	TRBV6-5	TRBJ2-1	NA	CASSTRQTYNEQFF	TGTGCCAGCAGTACACGACAGACCTACAATGAGCAGTTCTTC
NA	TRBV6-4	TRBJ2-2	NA	CASRTLGGTGELFF	TGTGCCAGCCGCACGCTCGGGGGAACCGGGGAGCTGTTTTTT
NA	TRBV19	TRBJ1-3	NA	CATGRGMAGNTIYF	TGTGCCACCGGCCGGGGAATGGCTGGAAACACCATATATTTT
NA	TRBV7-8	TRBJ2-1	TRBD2	CASSRRPSGGSGEQFF	TGTGCCAGCAGCCGAAGGCCTAGCGGGGGAAGCGGTGAGCAGTTCTTC
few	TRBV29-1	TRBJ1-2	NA	CSVEKQEYYGYTF	TGCAGCGTTGAAAAGCAGGAGTACTATGGCTACACCTTC
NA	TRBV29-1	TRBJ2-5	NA	CSATVSGLGETQYF	TGCAGCGCTACGGTCTCAGGGCTCGGGGAGACCCAGTACTTC